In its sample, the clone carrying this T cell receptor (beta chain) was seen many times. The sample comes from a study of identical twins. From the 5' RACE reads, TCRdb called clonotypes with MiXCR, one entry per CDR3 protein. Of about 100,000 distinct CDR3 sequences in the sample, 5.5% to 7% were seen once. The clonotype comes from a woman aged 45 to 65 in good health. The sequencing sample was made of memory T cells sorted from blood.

Here the CDR3 DNA reads TGTGCCAGCAGCTCAAACCGCCCAAATGAGCAGTTCTTC. This sequence encodes CASSSNRPNEQFF. The chain uses TRBV7-2 and TRBJ2-1; D is uncertain. CDR3 length equals 13 residues. Trimming took 4 bases from V and 7 from J, leaving 11 bases between them. The germline V gene has CDR1 SGHTA and CDR2 FQGNSA.